The rows below give T cell receptor beta chains drawn from one sample of a study of CD8+ T cells in alopecia areata. Assay used: immunoSEQ multiplex PCR; TCRdb lists only in-frame clones, some missing. The sample has roughly 200,000 clones; 63% are singletons. Sequencing used CD4+ T cells sorted from blood, obtained at week 0. The origin of the receptors is a human donor with alopecia areata. Each CDR3 is given with its conserved first and last residue. The D gene is left open where the match is weak. Part of the rows lack a size; the others show once, few, many or a class for expanded clones.

TRBJ1-4 . . TRBV30 CACIAGAKLFF TGTGCCTGCATCGCGGGGGCAAAACTGTTTTTT
TRBJ2-5 . few TRBV5-5 CASSTLLVGPQETQYF TGTGCCAGCAGCACCCTACTCGTCGGCCCACAAGAGACCCAGTACTTC
TRBJ2-5 TRBD2 . TRBV7-2 CASSASGGLQETQYF TGTGCCAGCAGCGCTAGCGGGGGGCTGCAAGAGACCCAGTACTTC
TRBJ2-5 . . TRBV20-1 CGGNRKETQYF TGCGGGGGAAACAGAAAAGAGACCCAGTACTTC
TRBJ1-1 . . TRBV29-1 CSVEQGIEAFF TGCAGCGTTGAACAGGGGATTGAAGCTTTCTTT
TRBJ1-1 . . TRBV6-6 CASSPNNEAFF TGTGCCAGCAGTCCGAACAACGAAGCTTTCTTT
TRBJ2-1 TRBD1 once TRBV29-1 CSVGLRQGRKEQFF TGCAGCGTTGGGTTACGACAGGGTAGAAAGGAGCAGTTCTTC
TRBJ2-3 . . TRBV2 CASNNGPDTQYF TGTGCCAGCAATAACGGCCCAGATACGCAGTATTTT
TRBJ1-2 . . TRBV29-1 CSVEPALYGYTF TGCAGCGTTGAGCCGGCTCTTTATGGCTACACCTTC
TRBJ2-5 TRBD2 . TRBV27 CASSFSGLAGLGTQYF TGTGCCAGCAGTTTCTCGGGACTAGCGGGCCTGGGGACCCAGTACTTC
TRBJ2-3 . few TRBV15 CATSRDRDSTDTQYF TGTGCCACCAGCAGAGATAGGGATAGCACAGATACGCAGTATTTT
TRBJ1-3 . . TRBV30 CAGTGTPGNTIYF TGTGCCGGAACAGGGACGCCTGGAAACACCATATATTTT
TRBJ2-7 . . TRBV6-5 CASRTGSIGEQYF TGTGCCAGCAGAACGGGGTCCATAGGCGAGCAGTACTTC
TRBJ2-3 TRBD2 . TRBV11-2 CASSSSRSSGDTQYF TGTGCCAGCAGCTCTAGTAGGTCTAGCGGTGATACGCAGTATTTT
TRBJ2-3 TRBD2 . TRBV5-1 CASSSGLAGGLRSTDTQYF TGCGCCAGCAGCTCCGGACTAGCGGGGGGCCTACGGAGCACAGATACGCAGTATTTT
TRBJ2-6 . . TRBV29-1 CSVEDLGNGANVLTF TGCAGCGTTGAAGATCTGGGTAATGGGGCCAACGTCCTGACTTTC
TRBJ2-1 TRBD1 . TRBV5-1 CASSPGQGKINEQFF TGCGCCAGCAGCCCGGGACAGGGTAAAATTAATGAGCAGTTCTTC
TRBJ1-2 . . TRBV20-1 CSASDSYGYTF TGCAGTGCTAGTGACAGTTATGGCTACACCTTC
TRBJ1-2 . few TRBV5-1 CASSSSTGYYGYTF TGCGCCAGCAGCTCATCGACAGGTTACTATGGCTACACCTTC
TRBJ2-6 . few TRBV29-1 CSAKAGANVLTF TGCAGCGCGAAAGCTGGGGCCAACGTCCTGACTTTC
TRBJ2-5 . few TRBV29-1 CSVESAETQYF TGCAGCGTTGAGTCAGCGGAGACCCAGTACTTC
TRBJ1-5 TRBD1 few TRBV29-1 CSAQGEKNQPQHF TGCAGCGCCCAGGGGGAAAAGAATCAGCCCCAGCATTTT
TRBJ1-6 . . TRBV25-1 CASSETNSPLHF TGTGCCAGCAGTGAAACGAATTCACCCCTCCACTTT